The clone carrying this T cell receptor beta chain was counted ten times or more. What was amplified from RNA transcripts were TCR beta CDR3 regions. When the TCR CDR3 underwent first-round RT-PCR, the HTBI primer set was used. TCRdb ran MiXCR on the multiplex PCR reads and lists one entry per CDR3 protein. The top ten hold less than 25% of the sample, which has 300,000 to 450,000 distinct CDR3 sequences, approximately 13% seen once. The data originate from a study of T cells in Graves' hyperthyroidism and ophthalmopathy. The germline V gene has CDR1 LGHNT and CDR2 FRNRAP. This CDR3 is built from 15 residues. The V and J ends lost 7 bases and 6 bases respectively, with 18 bases between them.

This receptor was obtained from a man in his thirties or forties with Graves' hyperthyroidism that later progressed to Graves' ophthalmopathy. The chain joins TRBV12-5 to TRBJ1-4; D not resolved. Sequencing was done on a sample of blood. CDR3 nucleotides: TGTGCTAGTGCCCTCACCCCCGTCGAGCATGAAAAACTGTTTTTT. It encodes CASALTPVEHEKLFF.